This T cell receptor beta chain was identified in a study of blood T cell repertoires in COVID-19. Study-wide background: The United States, Italy and Spain provided the acute and convalescent COVID-19 samples. PBMCs, B-cell-depleted T cells, or T cells provided the cDNA or gDNA that made up the material.

Original methodology: Reference gene primers were amplified, and this amplification served to estimate nucleated cell counts. TCRdb's table, derived via immunoSEQ multiplex PCR, lists solely in-frame clones and lacks some. D and trimming were read from the DNA, whereas the V and J calls and clone size are those reported in that table. The table lists approximately 93,000 clones, around 74% of them singletons. Followed over time, Seattle patients had been enrolled while infection was active. This CDR3 has 12 residues. With 3 bases removed from V and 5 bases from J, the gap between germline ends came to 10 bases. The germline CDR1 and CDR2 sequences are DFQATT and SNEGSKA (reference sequence).

Sequences were obtained from peripheral blood. The clonotype comes from a man between 70 and 80 years old with COVID-19, enrolled during active disease. The chain carries TRBV20-1 and TRBJ2-5; maybe TRBD2 (6 bases). The CDR3 bases are TGCAGTGCTAGTGGCGGGAAGGAGACCCAGTACTTC. Residues: CSASGGKETQYF.